This T cell receptor beta chain was retrieved from a study of Siglec-9 on CD8 T cells in melanoma. Overall study results and limits: Siglec-9 reportedly marks and regulates an effector memory CD8+ T-cell subset apparently accumulating in melanoma tumors.

Only in-frame clones appear in the TCRdb table, and some are missing; sequencing was by immunoSEQ multiplex PCR. The table records 30,000 to 45,000 clones, about 80% of them present only once. In the case of this clone: What it recognizes is unknown.

There are 15 residues in the CDR3. Germline trimming cut 6 bases from V and 2 bases from J; bases unmatched to any gene: 5. Per the germline V gene, CDR1 is SNHLY and CDR2 is FYNNEI. Sequenced: Siglec-9- CD8+ T cells sorted from blood. V and J are TRBV2 and TRBJ2-2, with 8 bases identical to TRBD1. This sequence originates from a human donor in good health. CDR3 in DNA: TGTGCCAGCAGGGTGGGACAGGATAACACCGGGGAGCTGTTTTTT. This translates into CASRVGQDNTGELFF. Full variable domain (missing parts from reference TRBV2 and TRBJ2-2): EPEVTQTPSHQVTQMGQEVILRCVPISNHLYFYWYRQILGQKVEFLVSFYNNEISEKSEIFDDQFSVERPDGSNFTLKIRSTKLEDSAMYFCASRVGQDNTGELFFGEGSRLTVL.